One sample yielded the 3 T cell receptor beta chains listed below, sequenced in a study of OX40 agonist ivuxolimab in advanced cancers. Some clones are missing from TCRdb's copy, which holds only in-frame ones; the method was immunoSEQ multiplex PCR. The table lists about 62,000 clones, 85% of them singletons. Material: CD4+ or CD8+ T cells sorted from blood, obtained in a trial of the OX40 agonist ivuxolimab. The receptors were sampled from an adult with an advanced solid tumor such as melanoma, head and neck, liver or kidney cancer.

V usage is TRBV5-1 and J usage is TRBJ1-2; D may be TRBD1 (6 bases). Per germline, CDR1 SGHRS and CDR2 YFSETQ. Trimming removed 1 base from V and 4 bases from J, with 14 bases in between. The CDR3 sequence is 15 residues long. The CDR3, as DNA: TGCGCCAGCAGCTTGTCGGCAGGGGCCAGCTATGGCTACACCTTC. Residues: CASSLSAGASYGYTF.

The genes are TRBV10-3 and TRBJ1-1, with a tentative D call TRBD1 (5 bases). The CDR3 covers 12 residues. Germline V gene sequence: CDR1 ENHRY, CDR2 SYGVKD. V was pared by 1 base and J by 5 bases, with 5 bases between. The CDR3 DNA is TGTGCCATCAGTGAGTGGGGGACTGAAGCTTTCTTT. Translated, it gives CAISEWGTEAFF.

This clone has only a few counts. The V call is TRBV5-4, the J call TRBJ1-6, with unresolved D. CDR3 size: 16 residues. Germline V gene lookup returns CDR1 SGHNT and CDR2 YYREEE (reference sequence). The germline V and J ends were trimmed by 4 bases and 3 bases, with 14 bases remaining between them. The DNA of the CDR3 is TGTGCCAGCAGCCGTGGTGGTGCAGGCTATAATTCACCCCTCCACTTT. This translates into CASSRGGAGYNSPLHF.